This T cell receptor beta chain was obtained from a study of cytomegalovirus exposure and HLA in healthy donors. With respect to this clone: Its antigen is as yet unknown.

General study results and limits: Presence/absence comparisons presumed near-even sequencing depth among donors. Being indistinguishable, some V segments were excluded, TRBV6-2 and TRBV6-3 among them. Per a prior analysis, the majority of TCR beta V segments were productive roughly 87% or roughly 30% of the time.

Despite likely unrecorded immune exposures, the donors were nominally healthy at the time of sampling. CDR1 is SEHNR, CDR2 FQNEAQ, per germline (reference sequence). V gave up 2 bases and J gave up 5 bases, with 13 bases separating them. The length of the CDR3 is 15 residues. PCR employed 60 Vbeta and 13 Jbeta primers. Produced via immunoSEQ multiplex PCR; TCRdb's table is partial and in-frame only. The sample contains about 140,000 clones, about 70% of which appear only once. This sequence joins TRBV7-9 and TRBJ2-1, with D perhaps TRBD2 (5 bases). This TCR derives from a man between 18 and 29 years old in good health and CMV-seronegative. Material: PBMCs. DNA for the CDR3: TGTGCCAGCAGCTTAAGGGTCGGACTGAACAATGAGCAGTTCTTC. Its protein is CASSLRVGLNNEQFF.